This T cell receptor beta chain came from a study of CD8 T cells in ankylosing spondylitis. Regarding the study as a whole: About eight highly homologous variants made up a TCR beta motif that seemed to typify ankylosing spondylitis blood. Previous work reported some of these motif variants in the synovial fluid and blood of reactive arthritis. Reportedly, disease-linked clones are significantly enriched in ankylosing spondylitis patients' matched synovial fluid. The disease-linked clones had a CD8+ phenotype and low blood frequencies.

Libraries for TCR beta were made by quantitative 5'-RACE with molecular barcodes. In TCRdb, the 5' RACE reads were re-called with MiXCR into one record per CDR3 protein. This table has more than 250,000 distinct CDR3 sequences, 7% to 9% appearing once. Germline CDR1 and CDR2: SQVTM and ANQGSEA. CDR3 length equals 14 residues. V lost 5 bases and J lost 2; bases outside the gene matches: 7. This clonotype was counted at least ten times. Its antigen is as yet unknown. This sequence was found in a male donor with ankylosing spondylitis. The J gene is TRBJ2-5, the V gene TRBV29-1; 8 bases match TRBD1. The sample was blood, either unsorted or a sorted T cell fraction (not recorded which). As DNA, the CDR3 is TGCAGCGTTACGACGGACAGGGAACAAGAGACCCAGTACTTC. Translating it yields CSVTTDREQETQYF.